The 12 T cell receptor beta chains listed next were all sequenced from one sample in a study of cytotoxic CD8 clonotypes in ibrutinib-treated CLL. The data were produced by immunoSEQ multiplex PCR, yet TCRdb's version contains in-frame clones alone and is incomplete. Altogether over 45,000 clones are present, 45% to 70% being singletons, with the ten largest covering roughly 21%. The sample in question was PBMCs, obtained after 24 months of ibrutinib treatment. The receptors here all came from a human donor with chronic lymphocytic leukemia.

The V call is TRBV11-3, the J call TRBJ1-1, with a weak D call TRBD1 (5 bases). This CDR3 has 15 amino acids. Germline CDR1 SGHNT, CDR2 YENEEA. Trimming shortened V by 5 bases and J by 7 bases, and 20 bases separated the two germline ends. The CDR3 protein is CASSRQGPVGGEAFF. CDR3 in DNA: TGTGCCAGCAGCCGCCAAGGACCCGTGGGGGGTGAAGCTTTCTTT.

This clone was observed a handful of times. CDR3 sequence (DNA): TGTGCCAGCAGTCCGACCCGGTTGGGGTGGGAGACCCAGTACTTC. Translation gives CASSPTRLGWETQYF. This chain uses TRBV7-8 with TRBJ2-5; D remains ambiguous. Germline CDR1 SGHVS, CDR2 FQNEAQ. This CDR3 spans 15 amino acids. V lost 6 bases and J lost 5, with 19 bases in between.

J is TRBJ2-7 and V is TRBV4-1, with D possibly TRBD2 on 5 matching bases. The V and J ends lost 0 bases and 3 bases respectively, with 18 bases between them. The CDR3 totals 17 residues. Germline lookup yields CDR1 MGHRA and CDR2 YSYEKL. CDR3 amino acids: CASSQDQREHADYEQYV. CDR3 sequence (DNA): TGCGCCAGCAGCCAAGATCAGAGGGAGCATGCCGACTACGAGCAGTACGTC.

The chain employs TRBV6-5 and TRBJ1-4, with 11 bases lining up with TRBD1. Trimming took 0 bases from V and 12 from J; bases not matched to a gene: 3. This CDR3 has 14 residues. Germline V gene lookup returns CDR1 MNHEY and CDR2 SVGAGI. CDR3 amino acids: CASSYSRDRGELFF. The DNA for the CDR3 is TGTGCCAGCAGTTACTCCCGGGACAGGGGGGAACTGTTTTTT.

The rearrangement links TRBV6-6 to TRBJ2-2; no firm D call. Germline V CDR1 and CDR2: MNHNY, SVGAGI (reference sequence). V shed 6 bases and J shed 8 bases, with 10 bases lying between them. The CDR3 totals 12 residues. As DNA, the CDR3 is TGTGCCAGCAGCCCCACAACTGGGGAGCTGTTTTTT. It yields the protein CASSPTTGELFF.

This clone occurred a few times. V is TRBV9 and J is TRBJ2-1; the D gene is possibly TRBD2 (6 bases). V lost 0 bases, J lost 0 bases, and 7 bases lay in between. The CDR3 is 15 residues long. Germline V gene lookup returns CDR1 SGDLS and CDR2 YYNGEE. CDR3 protein: CASSVGTNSYNEQFF. Here the CDR3 DNA reads TGTGCCAGCAGCGTAGGGACTAACTCCTACAATGAGCAGTTCTTC.

The J gene is TRBJ2-7, the V gene TRBV7-3; D is possibly TRBD1 or TRBD2 (5 bases each). CDR1 SGHTA and CDR2 FQGTGA come from the germline V gene. This CDR3 has 13 amino acids. Trimming left V 3 bases short and J 0 bases short, with 6 bases between. The CDR3 region has the DNA TGTGCCAGCAGCTTCGGGGCCTCCTACGAGCAGTACTTC. Translation gives CASSFGASYEQYF.

This clone was counted many times. The chain carries TRBV4-1 and TRBJ2-7; TRBD2 matches at 7 bases. The CDR3 length is 16 residues. The V gene end was trimmed by 4 bases and the J gene end by 0 bases; junction bases not matched to a gene: 9. From germline, CDR1 is MGHRA and CDR2 YSYEKL. CDR3 loop: CASSLSGGEFSYEQYF. The CDR3 DNA follows: TGCGCCAGCAGCCTAAGTGGGGGGGAGTTCTCCTACGAGCAGTACTTC.

For the CDR3, the DNA is TGCGCCAGCAGCTTGGCCAGGGCAGCAGGTGAGCAGTTCTTC. It specifies CASSLARAAGEQFF. This chain joins TRBV5-1 and TRBJ2-1, with a weak D call TRBD1 (5 bases). Germline V lookup: CDR1 SGHRS, CDR2 YFSETQ. Trimming pared 0 bases from V and 9 bases from J, leaving 13 bases between. The length of the CDR3 is 14 residues. Based on the CDR3 plus reference TRBV5-1 and TRBJ2-1, the full variable domain is KAGVTQTPRYLIKTRGQQVTLSCSPISGHRSVSWYQQTPGQGLQFLFEYFSETQRNKGNFPGRFSGRQFSNSRSEMNVSTLELGDSALYLCASSLARAAGEQFFGPGTRLTVL.

This clone was counted many times. The chain links TRBV5-1 to TRBJ2-1; D could derive from TRBD1 or TRBD2 (5 bases each). From germline, CDR1 is SGHRS and CDR2 YFSETQ. CDR3 length equals 15 residues. Trimming took 3 bases from V and 5 from J, leaving 15 bases between them. The CDR3: CASSWGSYTNNEQFF. As DNA, the CDR3 is TGCGCCAGCAGCTGGGGGTCATACACCAACAATGAGCAGTTCTTC.

Many counts were recorded for this clone. V usage is TRBV2 and J usage is TRBJ2-5; 9 nucleotides match TRBD2. Germline V gene lookup returns CDR1 SNHLY and CDR2 FYNNEI. CDR3 length: 17 amino acids. With 2 bases clipped from V and 1 base from J, the junction kept 8 bases outside the gene matches. Here the CDR3 DNA reads TGTGCCAGCAGTGAACTGGCTAGCGGGGAGACCCAAGAGACCCAGTACTTC. As protein: CASSELASGETQETQYF. Variable domain in full (rest from reference TRBV2 and TRBJ2-5): EPEVTQTPSHQVTQMGQEVILRCVPISNHLYFYWYRQILGQKVEFLVSFYNNEISEKSEIFDDQFSVERPDGSNFTLKIRSTKLEDSAMYFCASSELASGETQETQYFGPGTRLLVL.

The chain employs TRBV28 and TRBJ2-1; 12 bases are a match to TRBD1. This CDR3 region has 15 residues. V trimming: 2 bases; J trimming: 12 bases; junction bases outside the gene matches: 8. From germline, CDR1 is MDHEN and CDR2 SYDVKM. The CDR3 region is CASSLGTGGAVGQFF. The CDR3 DNA reads TGTGCCAGCAGTTTAGGGACAGGGGGCGCAGTGGGGCAGTTCTTC.